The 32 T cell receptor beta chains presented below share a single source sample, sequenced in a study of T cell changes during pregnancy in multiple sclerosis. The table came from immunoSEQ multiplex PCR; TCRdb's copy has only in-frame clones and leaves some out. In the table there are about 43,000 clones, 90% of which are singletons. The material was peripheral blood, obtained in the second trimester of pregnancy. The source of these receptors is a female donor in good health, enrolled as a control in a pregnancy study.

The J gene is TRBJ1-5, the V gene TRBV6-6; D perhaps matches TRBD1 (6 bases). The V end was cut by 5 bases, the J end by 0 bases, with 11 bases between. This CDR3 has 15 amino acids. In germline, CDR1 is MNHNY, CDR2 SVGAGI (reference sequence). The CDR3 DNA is TGTGCCAGCAGTCCGACAGGTAATAGCAATCAGCCCCAGCATTTT. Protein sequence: CASSPTGNSNQPQHF.

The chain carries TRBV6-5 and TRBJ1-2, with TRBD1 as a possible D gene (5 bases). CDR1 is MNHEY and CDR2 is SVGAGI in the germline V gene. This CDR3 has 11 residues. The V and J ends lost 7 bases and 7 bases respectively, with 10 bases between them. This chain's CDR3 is CASTKGFGYTF. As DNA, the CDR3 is TGTGCCAGCACCAAGGGGTTTGGCTACACCTTC.

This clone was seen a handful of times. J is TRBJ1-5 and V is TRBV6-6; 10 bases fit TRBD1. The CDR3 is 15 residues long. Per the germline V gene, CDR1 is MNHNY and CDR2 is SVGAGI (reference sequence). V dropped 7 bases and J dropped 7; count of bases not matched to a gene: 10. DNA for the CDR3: TGTGCCAGCACCTCATTGGGACAGGGGTGGCAGCCCCAGCATTTT. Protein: CASTSLGQGWQPQHF.

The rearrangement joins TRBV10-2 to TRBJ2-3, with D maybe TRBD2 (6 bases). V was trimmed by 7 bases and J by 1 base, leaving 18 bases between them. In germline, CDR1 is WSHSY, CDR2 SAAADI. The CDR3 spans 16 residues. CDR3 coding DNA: TGCGCCAGCACCCAAGCGTTATGGGGGGGCACAGATACGCAGTATTTT. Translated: CASTQALWGGTDTQYF.

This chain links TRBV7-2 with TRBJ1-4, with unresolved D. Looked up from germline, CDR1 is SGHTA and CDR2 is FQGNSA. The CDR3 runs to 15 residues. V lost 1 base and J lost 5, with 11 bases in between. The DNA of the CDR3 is TGTGCCAGCAGCTTAGTAGCAGGAGGGAATGAAAAACTGTTTTTT. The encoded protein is CASSLVAGGNEKLFF.

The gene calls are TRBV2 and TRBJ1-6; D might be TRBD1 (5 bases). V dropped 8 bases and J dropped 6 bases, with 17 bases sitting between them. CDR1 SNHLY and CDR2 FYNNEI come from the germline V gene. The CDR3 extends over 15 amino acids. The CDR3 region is CASPGGLGPNSPLHF. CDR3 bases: TGTGCCAGCCCCGGGGGATTAGGGCCTAATTCACCCCTCCACTTT.

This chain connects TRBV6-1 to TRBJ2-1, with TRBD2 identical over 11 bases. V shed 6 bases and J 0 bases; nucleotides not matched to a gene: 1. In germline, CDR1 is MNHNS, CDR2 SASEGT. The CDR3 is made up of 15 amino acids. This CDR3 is CASSTSGSSYNEQFF. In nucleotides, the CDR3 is TGTGCCAGCAGCACTAGCGGGAGCTCCTACAATGAGCAGTTCTTC.

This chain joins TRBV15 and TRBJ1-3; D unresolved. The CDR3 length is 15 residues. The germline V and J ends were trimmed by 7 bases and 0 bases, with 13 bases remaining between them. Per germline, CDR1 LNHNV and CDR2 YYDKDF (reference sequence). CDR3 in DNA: TGTGCCACCACGGTCGACAAGACCTCTGGAAACACCATATATTTT. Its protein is CATTVDKTSGNTIYF.

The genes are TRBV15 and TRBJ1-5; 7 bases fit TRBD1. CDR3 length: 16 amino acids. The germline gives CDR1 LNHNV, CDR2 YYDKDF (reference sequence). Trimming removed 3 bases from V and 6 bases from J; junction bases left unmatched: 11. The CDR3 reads CATSRSGQLLVQPQHF. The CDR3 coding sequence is TGTGCCACCAGCAGGTCGGGACAGCTTTTAGTTCAGCCCCAGCATTTT.

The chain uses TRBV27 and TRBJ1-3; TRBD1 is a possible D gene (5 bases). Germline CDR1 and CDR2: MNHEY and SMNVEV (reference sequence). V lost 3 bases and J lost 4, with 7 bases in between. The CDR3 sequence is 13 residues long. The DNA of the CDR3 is TGTGCCAGCAGTTTTACAGGAGGAAACACCATATATTTT. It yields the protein CASSFTGGNTIYF.

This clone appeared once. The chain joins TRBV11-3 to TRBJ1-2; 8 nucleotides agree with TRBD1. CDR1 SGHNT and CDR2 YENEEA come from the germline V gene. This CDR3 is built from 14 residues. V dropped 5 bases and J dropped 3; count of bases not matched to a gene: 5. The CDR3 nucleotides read TGTGCCAGCAGCGCGACAGGGGCTGACTATGGCTACACCTTC. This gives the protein CASSATGADYGYTF.

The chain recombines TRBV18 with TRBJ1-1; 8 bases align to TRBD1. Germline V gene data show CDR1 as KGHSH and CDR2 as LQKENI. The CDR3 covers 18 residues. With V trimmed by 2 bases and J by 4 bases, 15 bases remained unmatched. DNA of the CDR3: TGTGCCAGCTCACCAGGGCTTAGGGCAGGGGGCGCAAGCACTGAAGCTTTCTTT. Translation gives CASSPGLRAGGASTEAFF. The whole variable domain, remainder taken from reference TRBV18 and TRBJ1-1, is NAGVMQNPRHLVRRRGQEARLRCSPMKGHSHVYWYRQLPEEGLKFMVYLQKENIIDESGMPKERFSAEFPKEGPSILRIQQVVRGDSAAYFCASSPGLRAGGASTEAFFGQGTRLTVV.

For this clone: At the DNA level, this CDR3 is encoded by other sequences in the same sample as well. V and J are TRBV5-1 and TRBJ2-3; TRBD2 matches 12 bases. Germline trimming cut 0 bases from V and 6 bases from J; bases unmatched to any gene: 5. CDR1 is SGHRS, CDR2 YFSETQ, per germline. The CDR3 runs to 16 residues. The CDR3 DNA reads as TGCGCCAGCAGCTTGGGACTAGCGGGAGTAAGGGATACGCAGTATTTT. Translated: CASSLGLAGVRDTQYF.

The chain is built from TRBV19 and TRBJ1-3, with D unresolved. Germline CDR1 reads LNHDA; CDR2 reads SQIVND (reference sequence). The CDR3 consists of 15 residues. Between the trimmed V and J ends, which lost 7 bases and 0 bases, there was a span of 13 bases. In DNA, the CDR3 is TGTGCCAGTATTAAGGCAGCGTACTCTGGAAACACCATATATTTT. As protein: CASIKAAYSGNTIYF. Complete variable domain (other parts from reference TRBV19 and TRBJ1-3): DGGITQSPKYLFRKEGQNVTLSCEQNLNHDAMYWYRQDPGQGLRLIYYSQIVNDFQKGDIAEGYSVSREKKESFPLTVTSAQKNPTAFYLCASIKAAYSGNTIYFGEGSWLTVV.

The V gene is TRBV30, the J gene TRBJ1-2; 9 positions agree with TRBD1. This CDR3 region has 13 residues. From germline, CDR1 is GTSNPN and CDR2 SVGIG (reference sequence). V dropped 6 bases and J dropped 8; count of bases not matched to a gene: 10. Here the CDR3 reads CACISTGGGGYTF. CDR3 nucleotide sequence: TGTGCCTGTATCTCGACAGGGGGTGGAGGCTACACCTTC.

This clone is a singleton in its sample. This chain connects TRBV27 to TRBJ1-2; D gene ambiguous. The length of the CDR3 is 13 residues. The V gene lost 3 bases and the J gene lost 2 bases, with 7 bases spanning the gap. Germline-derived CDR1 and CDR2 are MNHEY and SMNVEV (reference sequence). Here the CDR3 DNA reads TGTGCCAGCAGTTTGCGGCAGAACTATGGCTACACCTTC. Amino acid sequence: CASSLRQNYGYTF.

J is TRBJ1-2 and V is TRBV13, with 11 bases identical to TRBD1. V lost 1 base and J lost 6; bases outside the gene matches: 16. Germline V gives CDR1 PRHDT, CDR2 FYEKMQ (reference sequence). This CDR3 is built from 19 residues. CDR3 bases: TGTGCCAGCAGCTTAGTTAGAGGTTACCGGGACAGGGGGTTTCATGGCTACACCTTC. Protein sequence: CASSLVRGYRDRGFHGYTF. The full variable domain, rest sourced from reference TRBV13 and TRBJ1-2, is AAGVIQSPRHLIKEKRETATLKCYPIPRHDTVYWYQQGPGQDPQFLISFYEKMQSDKGSIPDRFSAQQFSDYHSELNMSSLELGDSALYFCASSLVRGYRDRGFHGYTFGSGTRLTVV.

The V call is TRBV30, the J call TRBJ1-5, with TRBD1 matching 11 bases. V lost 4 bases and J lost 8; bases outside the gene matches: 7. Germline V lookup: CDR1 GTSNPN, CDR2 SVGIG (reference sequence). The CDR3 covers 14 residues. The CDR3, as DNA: TGTGCCTGGACTCCGGGACAGGGGGTGAAGCCCCAGCATTTT. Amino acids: CAWTPGQGVKPQHF.

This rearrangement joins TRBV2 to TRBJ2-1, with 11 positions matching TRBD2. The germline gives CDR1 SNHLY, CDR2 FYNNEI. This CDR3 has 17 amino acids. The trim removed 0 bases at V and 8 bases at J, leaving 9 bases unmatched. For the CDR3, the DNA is TGTGCCAGCAGTGAAGCCAAACTAGCGGGGGAGGCGTATGAGCAGTTCTTC. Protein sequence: CASSEAKLAGEAYEQFF. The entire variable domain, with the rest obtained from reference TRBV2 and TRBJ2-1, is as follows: EPEVTQTPSHQVTQMGQEVILRCVPISNHLYFYWYRQILGQKVEFLVSFYNNEISEKSEIFDDQFSVERPDGSNFTLKIRSTKLEDSAMYFCASSEAKLAGEAYEQFFGPGTRLTVL.

CDR3 DNA sequence: TGTGCCATCAGTGACAGGGCTCTTAATGAAAAACTGTTTTTT. It translates to CAISDRALNEKLFF. The rearrangement joins TRBV10-3 to TRBJ1-4; possible D gene TRBD1, 5 bases. Germline CDR1 ENHRY, CDR2 SYGVKD. This CDR3 is built from 14 residues. Trimming took off 3 bases at V and 4 bases at J, with 9 bases between the two ends.

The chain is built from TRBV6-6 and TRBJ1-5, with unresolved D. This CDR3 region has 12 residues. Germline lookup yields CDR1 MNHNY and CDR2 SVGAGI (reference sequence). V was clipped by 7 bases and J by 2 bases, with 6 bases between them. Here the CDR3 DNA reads TGTGCCAGCACTACAGGCAATCAGCCCCAGCATTTT. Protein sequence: CASTTGNQPQHF.

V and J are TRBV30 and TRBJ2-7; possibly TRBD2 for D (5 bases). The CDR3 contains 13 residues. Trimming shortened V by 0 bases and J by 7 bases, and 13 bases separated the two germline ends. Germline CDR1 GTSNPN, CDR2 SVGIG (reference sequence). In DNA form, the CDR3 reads TGTGCCTGGAGTGTACAAACAGAGGGTGAGCAGTACTTC. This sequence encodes CAWSVQTEGEQYF.

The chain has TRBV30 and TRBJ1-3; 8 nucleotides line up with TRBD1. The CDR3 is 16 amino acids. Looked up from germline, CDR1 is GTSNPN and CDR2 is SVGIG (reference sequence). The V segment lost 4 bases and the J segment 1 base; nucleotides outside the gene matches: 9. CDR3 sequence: CAWNPTGGISGNTIYF. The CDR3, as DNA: TGTGCCTGGAACCCCACAGGGGGGATATCTGGAAACACCATATATTTT.

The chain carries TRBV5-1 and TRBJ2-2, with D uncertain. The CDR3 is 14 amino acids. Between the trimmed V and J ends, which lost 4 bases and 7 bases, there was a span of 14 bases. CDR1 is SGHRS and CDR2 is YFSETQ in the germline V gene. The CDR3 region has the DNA TGCGCCAGCAGCCCAGACATCGCTGTCGGGGAGCTGTTTTTT. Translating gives CASSPDIAVGELFF.

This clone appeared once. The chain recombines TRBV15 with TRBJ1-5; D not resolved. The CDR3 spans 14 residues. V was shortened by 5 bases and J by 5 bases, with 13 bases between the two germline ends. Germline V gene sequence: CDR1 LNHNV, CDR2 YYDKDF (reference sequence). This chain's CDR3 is CATSSDPGDQPQHF. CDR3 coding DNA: TGTGCCACCAGCTCGGATCCCGGGGATCAGCCCCAGCATTTT.

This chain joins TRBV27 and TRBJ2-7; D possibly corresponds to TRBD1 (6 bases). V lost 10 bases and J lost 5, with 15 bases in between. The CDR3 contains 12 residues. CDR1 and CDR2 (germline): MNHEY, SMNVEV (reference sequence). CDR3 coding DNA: TGTGCCACTTCAGGGGCTGTGGACGAGCAGTACTTC. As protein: CATSGAVDEQYF.

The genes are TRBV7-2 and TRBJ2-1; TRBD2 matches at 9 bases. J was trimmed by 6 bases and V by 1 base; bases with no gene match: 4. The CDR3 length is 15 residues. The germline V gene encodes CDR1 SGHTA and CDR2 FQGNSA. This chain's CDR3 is CASSLGLAGLNEQFF. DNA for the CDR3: TGTGCCAGCAGCTTAGGGCTAGCGGGGCTCAATGAGCAGTTCTTC.

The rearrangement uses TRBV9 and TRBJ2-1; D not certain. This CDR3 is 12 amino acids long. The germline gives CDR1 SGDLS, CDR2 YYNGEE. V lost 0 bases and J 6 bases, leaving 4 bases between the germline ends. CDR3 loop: CASSVGSNEQFF. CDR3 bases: TGTGCCAGCAGCGTAGGCAGCAATGAGCAGTTCTTC.

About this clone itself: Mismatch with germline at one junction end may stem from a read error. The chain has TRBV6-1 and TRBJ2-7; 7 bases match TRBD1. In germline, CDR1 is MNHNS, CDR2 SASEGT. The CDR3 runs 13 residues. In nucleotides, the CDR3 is TGCGCCAACTCACCAGGGGGTTCCTACGAGCAGTACTTC. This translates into CANSPGGSYEQYF.

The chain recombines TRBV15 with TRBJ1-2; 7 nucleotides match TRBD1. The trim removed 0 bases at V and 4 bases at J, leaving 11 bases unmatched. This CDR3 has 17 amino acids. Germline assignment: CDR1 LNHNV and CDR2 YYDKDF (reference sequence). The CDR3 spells CATSRDMADRRIYGYTF. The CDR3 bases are TGTGCCACCAGCAGAGATATGGCGGACAGGAGGATCTATGGCTACACCTTC.

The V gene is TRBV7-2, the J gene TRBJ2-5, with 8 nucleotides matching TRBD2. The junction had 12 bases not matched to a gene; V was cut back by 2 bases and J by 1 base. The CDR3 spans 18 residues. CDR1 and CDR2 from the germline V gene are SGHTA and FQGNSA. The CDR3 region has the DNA TGTGCCAGCAGCTTATTTTATCGGTTAGCGGGGATCCAAGAGACCCAGTACTTC. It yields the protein CASSLFYRLAGIQETQYF.

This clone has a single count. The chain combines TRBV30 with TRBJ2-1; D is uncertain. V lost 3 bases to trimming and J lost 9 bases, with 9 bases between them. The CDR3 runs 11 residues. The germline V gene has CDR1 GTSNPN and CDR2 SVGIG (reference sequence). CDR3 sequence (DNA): TGTGCCTGGAGCCCCTCCGGTGAGCAGTTCTTC. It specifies CAWSPSGEQFF.